What follows describes a single T cell receptor beta chain. Recovery meant two consecutive negative NP/OP PCR tests, professional clearance, or resolved symptoms. Germline CDR1 SGHDT, CDR2 YYEEEE. Trimming removed 0 bases from V and 8 bases from J, with 14 bases in between. CDR3 size: 14 residues. Libraries were prepared by immunoSEQ multiplex PCR; TCRdb keeps only in-frame clonotypes and omits some of them. The sample yields roughly 250,000 clones, 85% to 95% seen once. These data are taken from a study of blood T cell repertoires in COVID-19. On the study more broadly: Samples of COVID-19 (acute and convalescent) were obtained from the United States, Italy and Spain. T cells, B-cell-depleted T cells, or PBMCs provided the cDNA or gDNA that served as material.

This receptor was obtained from a woman aged 18 to 35 who had recovered from COVID-19. V usage is TRBV5-6 and J usage is TRBJ1-2; no definite D call. Sample: PBMCs or T cells enriched from blood (not recorded which). In DNA, the CDR3 is TGTGCCAGCAGCTTGGGGTCACGGACTTGGGGCTACACCTTC. Translated, it gives CASSLGSRTWGYTF.